The 12 T cell receptor beta chains below come from one sample, sequenced in a study of OX40 agonist ivuxolimab in advanced cancers. Sequencing used immunoSEQ multiplex PCR; TCRdb keeps in-frame clones, though not all of them. The profile shows about 75,000 clones, more than 75% of them singletons. The sample consisted of CD4+ or CD8+ T cells sorted from blood, taken in a trial of the OX40 agonist ivuxolimab. The receptors derive from an adult with an advanced solid tumor such as melanoma, head and neck, liver or kidney cancer.

The chain employs TRBV6-1 and TRBJ2-5, with a weak D call TRBD2 (6 bases). Germline-derived CDR1 and CDR2 are MNHNS and SASEGT. The V gene lost 5 bases and the J gene lost 4 bases, with 17 bases spanning the gap. The CDR3 is 15 amino acids. The CDR3 here is CASSLMDYFPETQYF. The CDR3 nucleotides are TGTGCCAGCAGTTTGATGGACTACTTTCCAGAGACCCAGTACTTC.

This clone was counted a single time. The chain links TRBV27 to TRBJ2-3; 8 bases line up with TRBD2. Germline CDR1 is MNHEY and CDR2 is SMNVEV (reference sequence). V was clipped by 4 bases and J by 7 bases; unmatched bases: 10. The CDR3 consists of 15 residues. The CDR3 nucleotides read TGTGCCAGCAGTTCGCCGGGACTAGGCCTCAATACGCAGTATTTT. It yields the protein CASSSPGLGLNTQYF.

This chain joins TRBV11-2 and TRBJ2-7, with D perhaps matching TRBD1 (8 bases). The ends were cut back, 4 bases at V and 7 bases at J, with 14 bases in the middle. This CDR3 has 13 residues. CDR1 SGHAT and CDR2 FQNNGV come from the germline V gene. The CDR3, as DNA: TGTGCCAGCAGCTCCGACAGGGGAGGGGAGCAGTACTTC. Protein sequence: CASSSDRGGEQYF. Full variable domain (outside the CDR3, taken from reference TRBV11-2 and TRBJ2-7): EAGVAQSPRYKIIEKRQSVAFWCNPISGHATLYWYQQILGQGPKLLIQFQNNGVVDDSQLPKDRFSAERLKGVDSTLKIQPAKLEDSAVYLCASSSDRGGEQYFGPGTRLTVT.

The chain couples TRBV2 to TRBJ2-2; 7 bases match TRBD2. CDR3 length: 14 amino acids. V lost 5 bases, J lost 4 bases, and 4 bases stayed unmatched. The germline gives CDR1 SNHLY, CDR2 FYNNEI. The CDR3 region is CASSPGGVTGELFF. The CDR3 DNA reads TGTGCCAGCAGTCCTGGGGGGGTCACCGGGGAGCTGTTTTTT.

This chain connects TRBV28 to TRBJ2-7, with D possibly matching TRBD2 (5 bases). Trimming took off 6 bases at V and 6 bases at J, with 21 bases between the two ends. The germline V gene has CDR1 MDHEN and CDR2 SYDVKM. The CDR3 is made up of 15 amino acids. CDR3 DNA: TGTGCCAGCAGCCCCCCGGGGTTTCAGACTACCGAGCAGTACTTC. Its protein product is CASSPPGFQTTEQYF.

CDR3 residues: CASSPQGGGTDTQYF. As DNA, the CDR3 is TGTGCCAGCAGTCCCCAGGGGGGGGGCACAGATACGCAGTATTTT. V gene TRBV28 combines with J gene TRBJ2-3; TRBD1 or TRBD2 may be the D gene (7 bases each). V gave up 5 bases and J gave up 1 base, with 13 bases separating them. The CDR3 extends over 15 amino acids. Germline CDR1 reads MDHEN; CDR2 reads SYDVKM.

The CDR3 coding sequence is TGTGCCAGCAGCTTAGGTGGCGGACCTAGCACAGATACGCAGTATTTT. Its translation: CASSLGGGPSTDTQYF. The chain combines TRBV11-2 with TRBJ2-3; D remains unclear. With 1 base removed from V and 0 bases from J, the gap between germline ends came to 11 bases. Looked up from germline, CDR1 is SGHAT and CDR2 is FQNNGV. The CDR3 totals 16 residues.

V gene TRBV5-1 combines with J gene TRBJ2-7, with 10 bases lining up with TRBD1. There are 15 residues in the CDR3. V lost 0 bases, J lost 4 bases, and 4 bases stayed unmatched. Germline V gene lookup returns CDR1 SGHRS and CDR2 YFSETQ. CDR3: CASSLGRDRGYEQYF. CDR3 nucleotide sequence: TGCGCCAGCAGCTTGGGAAGGGACAGGGGTTACGAGCAGTACTTC.

The rearrangement uses TRBV6-1 and TRBJ1-1, with D possibly being TRBD1 (5 bases). The CDR3 length is 14 residues. V was cut by 2 bases and J by 11 bases, with 18 bases left in between. CDR1 is MNHNS and CDR2 is SASEGT in the germline V gene. In DNA form, the CDR3 reads TGTGCCAGCAGTGAAAGGTTTAAGGGGCCAGACGCTTTCTTT. Translation: CASSERFKGPDAFF.

The rearrangement joins TRBV19 to TRBJ1-1; 7 bases line up with TRBD1. Germline values: CDR1 LNHDA, CDR2 SQIVND (reference sequence). The CDR3 consists of 16 residues. V shed 6 bases, J shed 2 bases, and the junction held 12 bases outside the gene matches. CDR3 sequence (DNA): TGTGCCAGTAGGAACAGGGGAGGAGGTATAAACACTGAAGCTTTCTTT. Translating it yields CASRNRGGGINTEAFF. The complete variable domain, with remaining parts taken from reference TRBV19 and TRBJ1-1, reads DGGITQSPKYLFRKEGQNVTLSCEQNLNHDAMYWYRQDPGQGLRLIYYSQIVNDFQKGDIAEGYSVSREKKESFPLTVTSAQKNPTAFYLCASRNRGGGINTEAFFGQGTRLTVV.

The CDR3 sequence is CASSLDVGQGSRETQYF. As DNA, the CDR3 is TGCGCCAGCAGCTTGGACGTGGGGCAGGGAAGTAGAGAGACCCAGTACTTC. The V gene is TRBV5-1, the J gene TRBJ2-5, with D possibly being TRBD1 (5 bases). Germline loops: CDR1 SGHRS, CDR2 YFSETQ. The CDR3 is 17 amino acids. Trimming removed 0 bases from V and 4 bases from J, with 19 bases in between.

The sample holds one count of this clone. The V gene is TRBV2, the J gene TRBJ2-3; D unclear. With 3 bases removed from V and 0 bases from J, the gap between germline ends came to 13 bases. The CDR3 totals 16 residues. Germline CDR1 and CDR2: SNHLY and FYNNEI. CDR3: CASSDERATSTDTQYF. CDR3 DNA: TGTGCCAGCAGTGATGAGCGAGCGACTAGCACAGATACGCAGTATTTT.